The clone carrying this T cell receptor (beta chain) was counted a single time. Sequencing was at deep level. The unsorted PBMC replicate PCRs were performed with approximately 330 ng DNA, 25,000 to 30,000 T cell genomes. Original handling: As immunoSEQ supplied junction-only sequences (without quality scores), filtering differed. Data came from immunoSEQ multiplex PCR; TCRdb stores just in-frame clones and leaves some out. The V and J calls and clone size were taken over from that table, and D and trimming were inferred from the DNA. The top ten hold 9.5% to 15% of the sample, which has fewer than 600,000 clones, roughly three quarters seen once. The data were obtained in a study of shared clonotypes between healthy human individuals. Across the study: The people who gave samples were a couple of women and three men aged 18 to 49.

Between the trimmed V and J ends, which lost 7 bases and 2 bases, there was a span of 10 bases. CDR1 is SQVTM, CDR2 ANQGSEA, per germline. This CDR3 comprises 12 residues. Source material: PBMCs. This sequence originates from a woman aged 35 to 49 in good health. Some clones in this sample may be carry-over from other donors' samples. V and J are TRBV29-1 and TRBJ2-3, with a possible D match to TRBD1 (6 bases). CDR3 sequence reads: CSGYRDTDTQYF. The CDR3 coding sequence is TGCAGCGGATACAGGGACACAGATACGCAGTATTTT.